This T cell receptor (beta chain) originates from a study of T-cell reconstitution after alpha-beta-depleted transplantation in children. Study-wide results and limits: Alpha-beta T cells about two months after transplant reportedly derived from several hundred expanded graft clones.

This clonotype was counted at least ten times. Its antigen remains unidentified. Preparation of the TCRbeta library was carried out with unique molecular identifiers. Each CDR3 protein gets one entry after TCRdb re-called the PCR reads with MiXCR. This sample has some 70,000 distinct CDR3 sequences, with roughly 4.9% found just once. The CDR3 sequence is 16 residues long. Germline lookup yields CDR1 SGHDT and CDR2 YYEEEE. Trimming took off 3 bases at V and 3 bases at J, with 19 bases between the two ends. The sequencing used PBMCs, mostly from graft donor cells, collected 180 days after TCRalphabeta/CD19-depleted stem cell transplant. This chain uses TRBV5-6 with TRBJ2-7; a weak D match, TRBD2 (5 bases). The origin of this receptor is a boy under two years old who had a stem cell transplant for acute myeloid leukemia, so the T cells may come from the graft donor. The CDR3 spells CASSSIRGPPYYEQYF. CDR3 sequence (DNA): TGTGCCAGCAGCTCGATCCGGGGTCCCCCTTACTACGAGCAGTACTTC.